This T cell receptor (beta chain) was identified in a study of cytomegalovirus exposure and HLA in healthy donors. PCR was performed using 60 Vbeta and 13 Jbeta primers. The table came from immunoSEQ multiplex PCR; TCRdb's copy has only in-frame clones and leaves some out. The table includes approximately 130,000 clones, 75% to 80% detected once. The CDR3 is 14 amino acids. V lost 0 bases, J lost 3 bases, and 9 bases lay in between. The V gene's germline CDR1 is LNHNV and CDR2 YYDKDF (reference sequence). This sequence joins TRBV15 and TRBJ2-7; tentative D call: TRBD1 (5 bases). What was sequenced was PBMCs. The TCR was taken from a male donor in good health and CMV-seronegative. The CDR3 loop is CATSRDRTNYEQYF. CDR3 sequence (DNA): TGTGCCACCAGCAGAGATAGGACAAACTACGAGCAGTACTTC.